What follows describes a single T cell receptor beta chain. This clonotype turned up a few times. Its antigen specificity is not known. Base qualities are missing; no much larger clone stands one base away. The data stem from a study of regulatory T cells in long-lasting Graves disease (dated by TCRdb to the early 2020s). About the investigation overall: Antithyroid drugs had been taken for less than 3 months by newly diagnosed Graves' disease patients. Peripheral blood TCR sequencing and RNA sequencing compared persistent Graves' disease patients with newly diagnosed Graves' disease patients. The study was registered as a clinical trial and conducted in China. TCR sequencing covered 13 persistent and approximately 20 newly diagnosed Graves' disease patients, some 35 samples in total. What the study reported, not specific to this receptor: Sequencing and analysis were restricted to the TCR beta chain. A larger number of public clonotypes was shared among persistent patients (about 2,700) than among newly diagnosed patients (more than 850). The study examined only peripheral blood because the primary lesion, thyroid tissue, could not be accessed. Preferential use of TRBV28, TRBJ1-2 and TRBJ2-5 was observed in persistent disease, whereas TRBV20-1 and TRBJ2-1 were favored in newly diagnosed disease. As a limitation, the authors acknowledged that the small sample size may reduce accuracy. Compared with newly diagnosed patients, patients with persistent Graves' disease had lower TCR Shannon entropy and fewer highly expanded clones, which suggests clonal expansion.

Reading the germline V gene (reference sequence) gives CDR1 SEHNR and CDR2 FQNEAQ. The CDR3, cysteine through phenylalanine, is 14 amino acids long. The only DNA kept is the CDR3, 42 bases in frame from the first base. The trim is 7 bases for V and 0 bases for J, with a gap of 10 bases between the germline ends. The library was generated by multiplex PCR. TCRdb names Illumina HiSeq 4000 as the instrument used. To build TCR beta libraries, CDR3 regions were amplified by Arm-PCR using iRepertoire HTBI primers. Gel purification was performed on PCR products prior to sequencing. The authors processed their data as follows. Across samples, 62 TRBV and 13 to 15 TRBJ segments were identified and used for gene usage analysis of CDR3 amino acid clonotypes. COPE and FqMerger were used to merge the filtered high-quality paired reads into contigs. BLAST was used to align contigs to IMGT TRBV, TRBD and TRBJ reference genes, and CDR3 was defined according to IMGT. Any clonotype with a frequency above 0.1% was counted as a highly expanded clone. Repertoire diversity was measured by Shannon entropy, and V-J evenness by the Gini coefficient. Clonotypes shared by more than one individual were considered public. TCRdb reran the public reads through fastp at Q25 and MiXCR, keeping productive beta chains. Rows are unified per CDR3 protein, each entry keeping the most common DNA and genes. Clone size and V and J calls follow TCRdb, not the original study. Counted in this sample were about 460,000 distinct CDR3 sequences; roughly 15% of them appeared once. Approximately 17% of the sample is held by the ten biggest clonotypes.

This specimen's time point label, per the study, means: newly diagnosed GD, antithyroid drugs for less than 3 months. RNA was extracted from PBMCs in TRIzol for both TCR sequencing and RNA sequencing. The diagnosis of Graves' disease followed American Thyroid Association guidelines. Patients for the study were recruited at an endocrinology department in Xi'an, China. From each patient, about 9 milliliters of peripheral blood was collected into an EDTA anticoagulant tube. Ficoll Paque Plus density gradient separation was used to isolate PBMCs, and no further T cell sorting was performed. An Agilent 2100 Bioanalyzer and agarose gel were used to check RNA quality, while a NanoDrop 2000 measured RNA concentration. This same sample was also taken into another study, of T cells in Graves' hyperthyroidism and ophthalmopathy. As that second study puts it: Stable Graves' hyperthyroidism was defined as no progression to ophthalmopathy during 18 months of follow-up. The hyperthyroidism patients were between 18 and 65 years old and newly diagnosed, with a disease duration of less than 2 months. Any patient with an uncontrolled infection, another autoimmune disease, pregnancy or lactation was excluded. Clinical symptoms, serum thyroxine and TRAb, thyroid ultrasound, and orbital computed tomography formed the basis for the diagnoses. A first-round RT-PCR of the TCR CDR3 used the HTBI primer set with the Qiagen OneStep RT-PCR kit. Blood samples also contained most of the expanded thyroid clonotypes (frequency above 0.001), which suggests that blood repertoires may reflect thyroid immune responses. A model built on a 13 V-J signature distinguished ophthalmopathy from stable hyperthyroidism, reaching around 88% sensitivity and under 84% specificity in cross-validation and 80%/75% in testing. In validation, the model predicted progression to ophthalmopathy a median of 6.5 months before onset, with roughly 71% sensitivity and 72.22% specificity. To identify distinguishing TCR V-J signatures, a discovery cohort of roughly 100 patients was used, comprising 40 to 45 with Graves' ophthalmopathy and 57 with stable Graves' hyperthyroidism. Prospective prediction of ophthalmopathy was tested in an independent validation cohort consisting of 18 to 20 hyperthyroidism patients and more than 15 patients who later progressed to ophthalmopathy. The 100 discovery patients were randomly split 7:3 into training and test sets. In about 6 Graves' hyperthyroidism patients, the study also compared T-cell repertoires from thyroid tissue with T-cell repertoires from blood. Following sampling, methimazole starting at 30 mg daily was given to hyperthyroidism patients, and high-dose intravenous methylprednisolone was given to ophthalmopathy patients. Libraries were constructed in a second round of multiplex PCR, after which size selection and purification were performed. Paired-end sequencing of the libraries was performed with 100 bp reads on an Illumina HiSeq2000. SOAPnuke was used to process the raw data, throwing out any read that contained adapters or uncalled bases, had a mean Phred below 15, or lacked an exact constant-primer or identifier match. COPE v1.2.5 was used to merge high-quality paired reads, and clonotypes were defined as unique nucleotide sequences. MiTCR v1.1 was used to align the clonotypes against IMGT TRBV, TRBD and TRBJ reference segments. Only V-J combinations with frequency above 0.0001, covering 99% to 99.2% of repertoires, were analysed. A TCS score was defined as the ratio of F50 (clonal expansion) to E x V (chaos), with BLOSUM62-based TCRdist applied between CDR3 peptides within each V-J. Welch's t-statistics and random forest reduced 500 to 550 V-J features to fewer than 15, which were used in a naive Bayes classifier (R e1071). No statistical method was used to set the sample size in advance, and investigators knew the group allocation. The paper reports TCR Vbeta CDR3 sequencing of approximately 140 peripheral blood samples: 43 ophthalmopathy, under 85 hyperthyroidism and approximately 17 progressor patients.

Here the chain combines TRBV7-9 and TRBJ2-1; 5 matching bases give a weak D call of TRBD1. The specimen was peripheral blood mononuclear cells (PBMCs), collected at new diagnosis, from a patient treated with antithyroid drugs. The receptor was derived from a woman aged 50 to 60 with Graves disease. Donor details come from another sample of the same person, matched by shared clones. The DNA reads TGTGCCAGCACCAGACAGAGCTCCTACAATGAGCAGTTCTTC. This is translated as CASTRQSSYNEQFF.